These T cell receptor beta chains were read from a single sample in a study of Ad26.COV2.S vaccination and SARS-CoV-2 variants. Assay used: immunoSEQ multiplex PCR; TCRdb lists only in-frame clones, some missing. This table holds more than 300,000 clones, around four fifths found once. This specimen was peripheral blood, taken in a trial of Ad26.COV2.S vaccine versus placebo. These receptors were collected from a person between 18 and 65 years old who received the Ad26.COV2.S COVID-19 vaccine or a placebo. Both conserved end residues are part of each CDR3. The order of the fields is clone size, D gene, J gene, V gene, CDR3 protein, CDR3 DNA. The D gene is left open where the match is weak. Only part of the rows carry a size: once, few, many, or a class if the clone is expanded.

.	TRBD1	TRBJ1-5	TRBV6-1	CASSERGGHNQPQHF	TGTGCCAGCAGTGAAAGAGGGGGCCACAATCAGCCCCAGCATTTT
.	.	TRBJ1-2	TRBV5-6	CASSSTDRLRGYTF	TGTGCCAGCAGCTCGACCGACAGGTTACGTGGCTACACCTTC
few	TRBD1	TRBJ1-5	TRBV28	CASSSRTGGPRQPQHF	TGTGCCAGCAGTTCCCGGACAGGGGGCCCTCGCCAGCCCCAGCATTTT
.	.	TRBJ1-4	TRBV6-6	CASGPTGSNEKLFF	TGTGCCAGCGGCCCGACAGGATCTAATGAAAAACTGTTTTTT
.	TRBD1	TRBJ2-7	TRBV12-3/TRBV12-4	CASSRGQGVLYF	TGTGCCAGCAGCCGAGGACAGGGGGTTTTGTACTTC
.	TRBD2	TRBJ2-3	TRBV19	CASSDQRGGFDTQYF	TGTGCCAGTAGTGATCAGCGGGGGGGCTTTGATACGCAGTATTTT
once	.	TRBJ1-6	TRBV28	CASRLDSYNSPLHF	TGTGCCAGCAGGTTGGACAGCTATAATTCACCCCTCCACTTT
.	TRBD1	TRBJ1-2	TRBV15	CATSRDTGGLQVGYTF	TGTGCCACCAGCAGAGATACAGGGGGGCTTCAGGTTGGCTACACCTTC
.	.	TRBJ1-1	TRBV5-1	CASTAQPGRGGTEAFF	TGCGCCAGCACCGCACAACCCGGAAGGGGAGGCACTGAAGCTTTCTTT
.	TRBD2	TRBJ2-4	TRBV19	CASSGLAGGGGYIQYF	TGTGCCAGTAGTGGACTAGCGGGGGGCGGAGGGTACATTCAGTACTTC